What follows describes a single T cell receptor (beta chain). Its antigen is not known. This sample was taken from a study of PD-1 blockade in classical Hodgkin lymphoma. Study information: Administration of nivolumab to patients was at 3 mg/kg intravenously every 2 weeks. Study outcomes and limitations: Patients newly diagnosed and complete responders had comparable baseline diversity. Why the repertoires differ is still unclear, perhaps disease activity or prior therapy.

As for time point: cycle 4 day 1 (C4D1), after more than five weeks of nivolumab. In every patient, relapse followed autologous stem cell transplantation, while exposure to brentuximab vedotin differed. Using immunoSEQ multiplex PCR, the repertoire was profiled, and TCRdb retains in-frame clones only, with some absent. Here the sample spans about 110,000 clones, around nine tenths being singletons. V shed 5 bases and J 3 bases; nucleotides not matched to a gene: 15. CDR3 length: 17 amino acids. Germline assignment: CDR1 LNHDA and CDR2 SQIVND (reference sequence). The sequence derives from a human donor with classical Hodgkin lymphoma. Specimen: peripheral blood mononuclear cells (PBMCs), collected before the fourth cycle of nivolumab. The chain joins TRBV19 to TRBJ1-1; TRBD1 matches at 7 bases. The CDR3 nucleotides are TGTGCCAGTAGTGCGACAGGGTTCCGCGGGTACCACACTGAAGCTTTCTTT. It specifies CASSATGFRGYHTEAFF.